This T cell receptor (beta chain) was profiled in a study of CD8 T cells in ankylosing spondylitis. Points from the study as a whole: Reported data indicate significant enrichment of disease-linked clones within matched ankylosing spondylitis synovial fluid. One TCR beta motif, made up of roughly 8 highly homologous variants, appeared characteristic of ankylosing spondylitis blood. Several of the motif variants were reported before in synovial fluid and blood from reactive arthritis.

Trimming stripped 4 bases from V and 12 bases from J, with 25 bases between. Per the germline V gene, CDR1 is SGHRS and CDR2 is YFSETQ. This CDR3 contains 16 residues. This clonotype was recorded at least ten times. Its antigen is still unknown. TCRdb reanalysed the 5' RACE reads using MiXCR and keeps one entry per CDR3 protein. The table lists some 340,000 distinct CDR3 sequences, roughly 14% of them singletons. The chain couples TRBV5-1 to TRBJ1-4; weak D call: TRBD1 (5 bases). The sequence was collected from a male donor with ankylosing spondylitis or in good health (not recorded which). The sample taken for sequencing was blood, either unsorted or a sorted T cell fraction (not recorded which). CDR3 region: CASSPTGSRGVEELFF. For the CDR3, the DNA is TGCGCCAGCAGCCCAACAGGATCCAGAGGGGTAGAGGAACTGTTTTTT.